The TCR beta chain under discussion was sequenced for a study of T cells in Graves' hyperthyroidism and ophthalmopathy. TCR beta CDR3 regions were amplified from RNA. HTBI primers were used for first-round RT-PCR of the TCR CDR3. MiXCR was run by TCRdb on the multiplex PCR reads, yielding one entry per CDR3 protein. The sample shows 660,000 or so distinct CDR3 sequences, more than 20% of them seen only once. Whole-study findings and limits: In simple terms, a model built on 13 V-J features told ophthalmopathy apart from stable hyperthyroidism.

In this sample, this clonotype turned up a few times. What it binds is unknown. The germline V gene encodes CDR1 SGDLS and CDR2 YYNGEE. Between the trimmed V and J ends, which lost 0 bases and 4 bases, there was a span of 13 bases. The CDR3 has 15 amino acids. At least 3 on the Clinical Activity Score was recorded for ophthalmopathy patients, who also had NOSPECS grade at least 4 and duration under 3 months. The chain has TRBV9 and TRBJ1-2; D is undetermined. The sample taken for sequencing was blood. The sequence came from a man aged 30 to 39 with Graves' ophthalmopathy. CDR3 DNA: TGTGCCAGCAGCGTAGCCAGCTTCCCGGGCTATGGCTACACCTTC. Translated: CASSVASFPGYGYTF.